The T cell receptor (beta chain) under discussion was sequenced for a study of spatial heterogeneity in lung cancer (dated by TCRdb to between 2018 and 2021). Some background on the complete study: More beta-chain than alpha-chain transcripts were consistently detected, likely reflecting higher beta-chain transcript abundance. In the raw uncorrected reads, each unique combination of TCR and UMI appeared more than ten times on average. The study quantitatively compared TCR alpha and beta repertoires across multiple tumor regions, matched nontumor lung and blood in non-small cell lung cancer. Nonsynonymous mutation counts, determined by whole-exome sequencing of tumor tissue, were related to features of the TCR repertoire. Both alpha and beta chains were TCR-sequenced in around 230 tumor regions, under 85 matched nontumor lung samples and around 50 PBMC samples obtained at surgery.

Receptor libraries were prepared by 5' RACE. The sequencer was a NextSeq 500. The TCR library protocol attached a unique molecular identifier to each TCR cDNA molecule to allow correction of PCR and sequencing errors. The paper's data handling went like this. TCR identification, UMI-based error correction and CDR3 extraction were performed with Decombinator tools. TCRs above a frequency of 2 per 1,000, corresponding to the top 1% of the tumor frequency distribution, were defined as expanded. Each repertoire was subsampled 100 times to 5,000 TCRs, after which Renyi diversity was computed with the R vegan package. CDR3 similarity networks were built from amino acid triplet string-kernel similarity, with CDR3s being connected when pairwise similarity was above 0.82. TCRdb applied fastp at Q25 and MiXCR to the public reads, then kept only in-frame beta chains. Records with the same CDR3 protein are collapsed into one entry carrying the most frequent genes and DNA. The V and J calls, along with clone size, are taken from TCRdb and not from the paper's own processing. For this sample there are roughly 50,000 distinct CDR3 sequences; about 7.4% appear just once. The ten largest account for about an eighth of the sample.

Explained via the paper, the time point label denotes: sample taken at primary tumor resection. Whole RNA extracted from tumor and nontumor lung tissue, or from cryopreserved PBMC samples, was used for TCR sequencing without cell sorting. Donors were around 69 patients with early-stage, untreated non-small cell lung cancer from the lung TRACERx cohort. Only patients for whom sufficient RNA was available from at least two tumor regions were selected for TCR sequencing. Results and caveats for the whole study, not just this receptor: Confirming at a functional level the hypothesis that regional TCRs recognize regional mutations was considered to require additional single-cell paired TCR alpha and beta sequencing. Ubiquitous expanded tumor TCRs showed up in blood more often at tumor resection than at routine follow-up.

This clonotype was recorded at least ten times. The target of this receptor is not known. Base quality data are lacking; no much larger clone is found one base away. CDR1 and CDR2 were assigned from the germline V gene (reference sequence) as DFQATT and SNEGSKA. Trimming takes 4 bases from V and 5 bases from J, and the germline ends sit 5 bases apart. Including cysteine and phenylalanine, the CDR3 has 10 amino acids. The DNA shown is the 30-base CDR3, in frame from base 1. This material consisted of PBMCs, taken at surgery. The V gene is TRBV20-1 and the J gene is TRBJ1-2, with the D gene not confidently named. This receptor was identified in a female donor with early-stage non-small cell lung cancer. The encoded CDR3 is CSATEYGYTF. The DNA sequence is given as TGCAGTGCTACGGAGTATGGCTACACCTTC.